What follows describes a single TCR beta chain. The source of the sample is a study of blood T cell repertoires in COVID-19. Whole-study context: Whether acute or convalescent, the COVID-19 samples came from the United States, Italy and Spain. Sample material is recorded as cDNA or gDNA derived from T cells, B-cell-depleted T cells, or PBMCs.

This CDR3 has 14 residues. Per the germline V gene, CDR1 is SQVTM and CDR2 is ANQGSEA. The V gene lost 6 bases and the J gene lost 2 bases, with 14 bases spanning the gap. Original processing methods: From reference gene primer amplification, estimates of nucleated cell counts were derived. Only in-frame clones appear in the TCRdb table, and some are missing; sequencing was by immunoSEQ multiplex PCR. Clonal size and the V and J genes are those of that table, whereas D and trimming came from the DNA. Counted here are about 160,000 clones, over 75% occurring once; the ten biggest clones make up roughly 1.2%.

V usage is TRBV29-1 and J usage is TRBJ1-3; D gene uncertain. Sequencing input: peripheral blood. This TCR was recovered from a man between 60 and 75 years old who had recovered from COVID-19. CDR3 sequence: CSVGEGRAGNTIYF. The CDR3 DNA reads TGCAGCGTCGGGGAAGGAAGGGCTGGAAACACCATATATTTT.